This T cell receptor beta chain emerged from a study of blood T cell repertoires in COVID-19. Across the whole study: Samples representing acute and convalescent COVID-19 were sourced from the United States, Italy and Spain. T cells, B-cell-depleted T cells, or PBMCs provided the cDNA or gDNA that served as material.

This clone turned up a few times. Original data processing: From reference gene primer amplification, estimates of nucleated cell counts were derived. TCRdb's copy holds only in-frame clones and misses some; the assay was immunoSEQ multiplex PCR. Clone size and V and J calls were adopted from that table, with D and trimming inferred from the DNA. The sample lists roughly 170,000 clones, 60% to 80% occurring once. Germline V CDR1 and CDR2: SNHLY, FYNNEI. V dropped 7 bases and J dropped 5 bases, with 14 bases sitting between them. This CDR3 spans 14 amino acids. Material for sequencing was peripheral blood. The TCR was taken from a woman aged 70-85 years with acute or convalescent COVID-19. This sequence joins TRBV2 and TRBJ1-4; D possibly corresponds to TRBD1 (6 bases). The CDR3 nucleotides are TGTGCCAGCAAAGTTATAGGGGGAAATGAAAAACTGTTTTTT. Amino acid sequence: CASKVIGGNEKLFF.